This T cell receptor beta chain was sequenced during a study of CD8 T cells in Susac syndrome. Trimming stripped 3 bases from V and 1 base from J, with 4 bases between. The CDR3 loop spans 13 amino acids. Reverse transcription used about 0.45 to 1 ug RNA and random hexamers. Multiplex immunoSEQ PCR targeted 54 Vbeta and 13 Jbeta TCR beta segments. Using its own MiXCR run on the immunoSEQ multiplex PCR reads, TCRdb lists one record per CDR3 protein. The sample records about 300,000 distinct CDR3 sequences, about 91% being singletons. TCR beta was sequenced from blood CD8+ and CD4+ T cells. The multiple sclerosis controls comprised treatment-naive patients whose relapsing-remitting disease was stable or active.

The clonotype comes from a human donor with multiple sclerosis. The chain uses TRBV12-3 or TRBV12-4 and TRBJ1-5; D remains ambiguous. The sequencing input was CD4+ T cells from PBMCs. CDR3 DNA: TGTGCCAGCAGTTTTCTGAGCAATCAGCCCCAGCATTTT. Protein sequence: CASSFLSNQPQHF.